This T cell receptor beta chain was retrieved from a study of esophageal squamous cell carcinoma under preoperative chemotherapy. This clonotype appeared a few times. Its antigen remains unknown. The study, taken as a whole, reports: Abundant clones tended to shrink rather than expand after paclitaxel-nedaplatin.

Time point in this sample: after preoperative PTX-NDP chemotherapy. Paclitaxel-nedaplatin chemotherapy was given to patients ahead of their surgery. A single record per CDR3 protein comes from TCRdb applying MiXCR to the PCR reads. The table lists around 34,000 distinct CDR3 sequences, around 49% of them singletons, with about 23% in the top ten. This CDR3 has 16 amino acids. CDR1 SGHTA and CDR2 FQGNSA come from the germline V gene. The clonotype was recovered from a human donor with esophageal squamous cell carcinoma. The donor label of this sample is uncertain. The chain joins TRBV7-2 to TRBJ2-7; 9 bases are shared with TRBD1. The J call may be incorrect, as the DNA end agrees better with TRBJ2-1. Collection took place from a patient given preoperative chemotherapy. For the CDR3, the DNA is TGTGCCAGCAGCTTTTATGGGGGACAGGGATCCAATGAGCAGTTCTTC. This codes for CASSFYGGQGSNEQFF.